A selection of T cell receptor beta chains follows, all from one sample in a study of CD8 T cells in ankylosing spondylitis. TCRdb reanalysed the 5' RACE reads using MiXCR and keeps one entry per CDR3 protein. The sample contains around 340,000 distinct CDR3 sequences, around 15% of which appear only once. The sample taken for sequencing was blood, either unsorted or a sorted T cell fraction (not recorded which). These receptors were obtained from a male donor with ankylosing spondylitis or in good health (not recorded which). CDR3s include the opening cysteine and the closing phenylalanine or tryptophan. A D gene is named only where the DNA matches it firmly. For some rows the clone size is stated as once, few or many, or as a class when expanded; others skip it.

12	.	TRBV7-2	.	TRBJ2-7	CASSLRGAVLKF	TGTGCCAGCAGCTTAAGGGGCGCGGTCCTCAAGTTC
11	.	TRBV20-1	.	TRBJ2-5	CSAPTAETQYF	TGCAGTGCACCTACGGCAGAGACCCAGTACTTC
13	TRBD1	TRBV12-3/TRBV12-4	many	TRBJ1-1	CASRYRGNAEAFF	TGTGCCAGCAGATACAGGGGTAATGCTGAAGCTTTCTTT
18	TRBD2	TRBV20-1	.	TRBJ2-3	CSARDLGILAGFTDTQYF	TGCAGTGCTAGAGATCTTGGGATACTAGCGGGGTTCACAGATACGCAGTATTTT
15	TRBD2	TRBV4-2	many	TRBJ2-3	CASSQTSGGTDTQYF	TGTGCCAGCAGCCAAACTAGCGGAGGCACAGATACGCAGTATTTT
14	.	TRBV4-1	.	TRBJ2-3	CASSRMTGVDTQYF	TGCGCCAGCAGCCGGATGACCGGGGTAGATACGCAGTATTTT
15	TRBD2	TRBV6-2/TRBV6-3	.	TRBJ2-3	CASRLWTSGKDTQYF	TGTGCCAGCAGACTCTGGACTAGCGGGAAGGATACGCAGTATTTT
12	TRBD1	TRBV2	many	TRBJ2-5	CASRGQGETQYF	TGTGCCAGCAGGGGACAGGGGGAGACCCAGTACTTC
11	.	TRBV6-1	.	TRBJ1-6	CASSEDSPLHF	TGTGCCAGCAGTGAGGACTCACCCCTCCACTTT
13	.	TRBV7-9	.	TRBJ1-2	CASTLGGGSGYTF	TGTGCCAGCACCCTAGGAGGGGGGAGCGGCTACACCTTC
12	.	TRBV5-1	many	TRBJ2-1	CASSLEKGDQFF	TGCGCCAGCAGCTTAGAAAAAGGGGACCAGTTCTTC
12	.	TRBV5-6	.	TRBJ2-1	CASSWLHNEQFF	TGTGCCAGCAGCTGGCTCCACAATGAGCAGTTCTTC
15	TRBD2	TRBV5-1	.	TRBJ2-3	CASSPGTSGKDTQYF	TGCGCCAGCAGTCCCGGGACTAGCGGGAAAGATACGCAGTATTTT
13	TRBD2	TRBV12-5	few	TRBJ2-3	CASGTAGKYTQYF	TGTGCTAGTGGGACAGCGGGGAAGTATACGCAGTATTTT
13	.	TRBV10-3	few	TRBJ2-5	CAISVDTQETQYF	TGTGCCATCAGTGTCGACACCCAAGAGACCCAGTACTTC
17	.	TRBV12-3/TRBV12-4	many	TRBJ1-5	CASSSYPTGLRNQPQHF	TGTGCCAGCAGTTCCTACCCCACAGGGCTAAGGAATCAGCCCCAGCATTTT
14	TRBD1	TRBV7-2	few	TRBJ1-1	CASSSYRGNTEAFF	TGTGCCAGCAGCTCCTACAGGGGCAACACTGAAGCTTTCTTT
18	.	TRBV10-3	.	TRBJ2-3	CAIQGPPGGTGGTDTQYF	TGTGCCATCCAAGGTCCACCTGGCGGCACGGGTGGCACAGATACGCAGTATTTT
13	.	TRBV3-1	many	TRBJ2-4	CASSQDRKNIQYF	TGTGCCAGCAGCCAAGACAGGAAAAACATTCAGTACTTC
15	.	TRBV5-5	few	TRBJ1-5	CASSLAGEWRQPQHF	TGTGCCAGCAGCTTGGCGGGGGAGTGGCGTCAGCCCCAGCATTTT
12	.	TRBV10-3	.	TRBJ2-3	CAISENADTQYF	TGTGCCATCAGTGAGAACGCAGATACGCAGTATTTT
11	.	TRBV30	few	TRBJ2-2	CAFTGTGELFF	TGTGCCTTCACTGGCACCGGGGAGCTGTTTTTT
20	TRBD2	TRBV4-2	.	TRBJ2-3	CASSQDQFGGSLAGTDTQYF	TGTGCCAGCAGCCAAGATCAATTCGGCGGGAGCCTAGCAGGCACAGATACGCAGTATTTT
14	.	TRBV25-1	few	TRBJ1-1	CASSGYRGNTEAFF	TGTGCCAGCAGTGGCTATAGGGGGAACACTGAAGCTTTCTTT
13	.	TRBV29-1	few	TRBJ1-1	CSVEWGGNTEAFF	TGCAGCGTTGAATGGGGGGGGAACACTGAAGCTTTCTTT
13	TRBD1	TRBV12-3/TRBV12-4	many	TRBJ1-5	CASTWTGTAGRHF	TGTGCCAGCACTTGGACAGGGACCGCCGGGAGGCATTTT
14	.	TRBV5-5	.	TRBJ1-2	CASSSPGSAGGYTF	TGTGCCAGCAGCTCTCCCGGGTCAGCCGGGGGCTACACCTTC
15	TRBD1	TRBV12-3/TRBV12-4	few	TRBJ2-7	CASSPRQGLSYEQYF	TGTGCCAGCAGCCCGCGACAGGGGCTCTCCTACGAGCAGTACTTC
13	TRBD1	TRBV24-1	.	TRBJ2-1	CATSDYRGHEQFF	TGTGCCACCAGTGACTACAGGGGCCATGAGCAGTTCTTC
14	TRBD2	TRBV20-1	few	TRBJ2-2	CSANPSGNTGELFF	TGCAGTGCTAACCCTAGCGGGAACACCGGGGAGCTGTTTTTT
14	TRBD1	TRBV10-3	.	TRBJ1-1	CAISGRTGGTEAFF	TGTGCCATCAGTGGGAGGACAGGGGGCACTGAAGCTTTCTTT
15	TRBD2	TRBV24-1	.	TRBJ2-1	CATSDLASGSDEQFF	TGTGCCACCAGTGATTTAGCTAGCGGGAGCGATGAGCAGTTCTTC
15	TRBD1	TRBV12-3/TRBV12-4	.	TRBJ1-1	CASSPGDRRYTEAFF	TGTGCCAGCAGTCCGGGGGACAGAAGATACACTGAAGCTTTCTTT
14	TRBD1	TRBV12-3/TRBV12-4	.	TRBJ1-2	CASSSLRGGYGYTF	TGTGCCAGCAGTTCACTCAGGGGGGGGTATGGCTACACCTTC
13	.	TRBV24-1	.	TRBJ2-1	CATSDRRRDEQFF	TGTGCCACCAGTGACCGGAGGAGGGATGAGCAGTTCTTC
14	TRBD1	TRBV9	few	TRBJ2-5	CASSVTSGGETQYF	TGTGCCAGCAGCGTTACCTCAGGGGGAGAGACCCAGTACTTC
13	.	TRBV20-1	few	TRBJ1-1	CSAQGQSYTEAFF	TGCAGTGCTCAGGGTCAATCTTACACTGAAGCTTTCTTT
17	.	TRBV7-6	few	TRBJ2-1	CASSPLTASLRKNEQFF	TGTGCCAGCAGCCCCCTTACGGCTAGCCTTAGAAAGAATGAGCAGTTCTTC
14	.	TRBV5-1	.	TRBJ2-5	CASSPFRDQETQYF	TGCGCCAGCAGCCCTTTCAGGGACCAAGAGACCCAGTACTTC
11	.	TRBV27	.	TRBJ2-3	CASGGGDTQYF	TGTGCCAGCGGAGGAGGAGATACGCAGTATTTT
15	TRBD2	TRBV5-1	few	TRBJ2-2	CASSAGDSRTGELFF	TGCGCCAGCAGCGCGGGGGACTCCCGGACCGGGGAGCTGTTTTTT
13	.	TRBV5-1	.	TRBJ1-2	CASSLISGFGYTF	TGCGCCAGCAGCTTGATTTCAGGGTTCGGCTACACCTTC
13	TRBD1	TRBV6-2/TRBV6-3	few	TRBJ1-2	CAIRPSGGQGYTF	TGTGCCATCCGACCGTCCGGGGGACAGGGCTACACCTTC
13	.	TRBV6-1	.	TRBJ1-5	CASSQRGNQPQHF	TGTGCCAGCAGCCAACGGGGGAATCAGCCCCAGCATTTT
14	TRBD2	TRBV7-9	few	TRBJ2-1	CASSLAGLGYEQFF	TGTGCCAGCAGCTTAGCGGGACTAGGCTATGAGCAGTTCTTC
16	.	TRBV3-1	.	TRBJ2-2	CASSQAGTPNTGELFF	TGTGCCAGCAGCCAAGCGGGGACCCCGAACACCGGGGAGCTGTTTTTT
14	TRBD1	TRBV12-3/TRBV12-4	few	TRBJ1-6	CASSFTGENSPLHF	TGTGCCAGCAGTTTTACAGGGGAAAATTCACCCCTCCACTTT
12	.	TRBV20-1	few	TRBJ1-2	CSARDPGAGYTF	TGCAGTGCTAGAGACCCAGGGGCTGGCTACACCTTC
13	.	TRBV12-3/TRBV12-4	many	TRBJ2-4	CASNLGVRNIQYF	TGTGCCAGCAACCTAGGGGTTAGAAACATTCAGTACTTC
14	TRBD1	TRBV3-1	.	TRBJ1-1	CASSQGQGESEAFF	TGTGCCAGCAGCCAAGGACAGGGCGAATCTGAAGCTTTCTTT
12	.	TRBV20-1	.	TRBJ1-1	CSVAPRNTEAFF	TGCAGTGTAGCGCCGAGAAACACTGAAGCTTTCTTT
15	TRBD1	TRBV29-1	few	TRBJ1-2	CSVEEYGRGERGYTF	TGCAGCGTTGAAGAATATGGCAGGGGGGAGCGGGGCTACACCTTC
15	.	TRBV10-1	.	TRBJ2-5	CASSDRGTHQETQYF	TGCGCCAGCAGTGACCGTGGGACGCATCAGGAGACCCAGTACTTC
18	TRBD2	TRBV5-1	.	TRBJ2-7	CASSLGYSGGPSTYEQYF	TGCGCCAGCAGCTTGGGGTACAGCGGGGGGCCCTCCACCTACGAGCAGTACTTC
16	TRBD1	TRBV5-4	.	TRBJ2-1	CASSTRTGSSYNEQFF	TGTGCCAGCAGCACCCGGACAGGGAGCTCCTACAATGAGCAGTTCTTC
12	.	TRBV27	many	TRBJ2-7	CASTSRGYEQYF	TGTGCCAGCACCTCGAGGGGCTACGAGCAGTACTTC
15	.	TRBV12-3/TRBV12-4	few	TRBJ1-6	CASSLAGGGNSPLHF	TGTGCCAGCAGTTTAGCAGGAGGGGGGAATTCACCCCTCCACTTT
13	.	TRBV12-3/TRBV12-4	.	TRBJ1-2	CASSPRVTYGYTF	TGTGCCAGCAGTCCACGGGTGACGTATGGCTACACCTTC
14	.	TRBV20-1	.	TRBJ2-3	CSALPGGFTDTQYF	TGCAGTGCCCTGCCGGGGGGCTTCACAGATACGCAGTATTTT
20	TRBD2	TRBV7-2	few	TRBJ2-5	CASSLARALGTGGYQETQYF	TGTGCCAGCAGCTTAGCGCGGGCGCTCGGGACGGGGGGGTACCAGGAGACCCAGTACTTC